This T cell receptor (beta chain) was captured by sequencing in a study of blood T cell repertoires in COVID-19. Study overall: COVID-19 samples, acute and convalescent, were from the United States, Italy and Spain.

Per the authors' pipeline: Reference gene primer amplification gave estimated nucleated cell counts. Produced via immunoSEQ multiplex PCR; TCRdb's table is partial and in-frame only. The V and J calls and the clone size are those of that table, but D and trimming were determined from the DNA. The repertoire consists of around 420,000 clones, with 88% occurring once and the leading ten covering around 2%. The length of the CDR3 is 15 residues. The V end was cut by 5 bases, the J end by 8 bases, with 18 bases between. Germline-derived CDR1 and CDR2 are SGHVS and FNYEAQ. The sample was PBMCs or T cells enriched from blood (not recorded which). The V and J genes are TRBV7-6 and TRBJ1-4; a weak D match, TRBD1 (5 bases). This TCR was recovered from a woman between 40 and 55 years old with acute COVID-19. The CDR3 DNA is TGTGCCAGCAGCCCGGACATCCTCGGTGGGGAAAAACTGTTTTTT. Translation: CASSPDILGGEKLFF.